The 25 T cell receptor beta chains reported below all come from one sample, sequenced in a study of blood T cell repertoires in COVID-19. Profiling relied on immunoSEQ multiplex PCR, and the TCRdb table lists in-frame clones only, not all of them. The table records roughly 40,000 clones, about 86% of them present only once. The sample consisted of peripheral blood. All receptors come from a man between 70 and 80 years old with acute or convalescent COVID-19.

V gene TRBV7-9 combines with J gene TRBJ1-1; tentative D call: TRBD1 (6 bases). The CDR3 extends over 14 amino acids. The germline V and J ends were trimmed by 2 bases and 6 bases, with 13 bases remaining between them. Germline V gene sequence: CDR1 SEHNR, CDR2 FQNEAQ (reference sequence). The CDR3 DNA sequence: TGTGCCAGCAGCTTATTTACAGGGCAAGCTGAAGCTTTCTTT. It codes for CASSLFTGQAEAFF.

This sequence joins TRBV7-2 and TRBJ2-2; TRBD2 agrees at 9 bases. The J segment lost 3 bases and the V segment lost 0 bases, leaving 2 bases of the junction unmatched. The CDR3 spans 16 residues. Germline loops: CDR1 SGHTA, CDR2 FQGNSA. In DNA form, the CDR3 reads TGTGCCAGCAGCTTAGCTAGCGGGGGTTACACCGGGGAGCTGTTTTTT. Residues: CASSLASGGYTGELFF.

This clone was observed once. The rearrangement uses TRBV6-5 and TRBJ2-7; TRBD2 matches at 9 bases. J lost 3 bases, V lost 2 bases, and 2 bases had no gene match. The CDR3 loop spans 14 amino acids. The germline gives CDR1 MNHEY, CDR2 SVGAGI. The CDR3 bases are TGTGCCAGCAGTTACCAGCGGGAGGTCTACGAGCAGTACTTC. This translates into CASSYQREVYEQYF.

The chain recombines TRBV30 with TRBJ1-3; D not certain. The CDR3 is made up of 10 amino acids. The V gene's germline CDR1 is GTSNPN and CDR2 SVGIG (reference sequence). The V and J ends lost 3 bases and 8 bases respectively, with 5 bases between them. The CDR3 spells CAWRGDTIYF. CDR3 sequence (DNA): TGTGCCTGGAGGGGAGACACCATATATTTT.

This clone was picked up a small number of times. Distinct nucleotide sequences in the sample also encode this CDR3. The chain employs TRBV18 and TRBJ2-2, with D possibly being TRBD1 (6 bases). Trimming left V 3 bases short and J 1 base short, with 15 bases between. Germline V gene sequence: CDR1 KGHSH, CDR2 LQKENI. This CDR3 spans 17 amino acids. Here the CDR3 reads CASSPGAAGVNTGELFF. CDR3 sequence (DNA): TGTGCCAGCTCACCGGGGGCTGCAGGGGTGAACACCGGGGAGCTGTTTTTT.

The V call is TRBV5-4, the J call TRBJ2-5, with 7 bases fitting TRBD1. The CDR3 has 16 residues. Germline CDR1 SGHNT, CDR2 YYREEE (reference sequence). V gave up 3 bases and J gave up 3 bases; unmatched junction bases: 11. The CDR3 loop reads CASSSPRGTAEETQYF. The CDR3 DNA follows: TGTGCCAGCAGCTCCCCGCGTGGGACAGCTGAAGAGACCCAGTACTTC.

Only a few counts were recorded for this clone. The chain has TRBV28 and TRBJ1-2; 7 bases line up with TRBD1. This CDR3 has 17 amino acids. From germline, CDR1 is MDHEN and CDR2 SYDVKM. V dropped 6 bases and J dropped 4; count of bases not matched to a gene: 17. CDR3 sequence (DNA): TGTGCCAGCAGCACCCTATCGGTGGGACAGCGAAGCTATGGCTACACCTTC. Protein sequence: CASSTLSVGQRSYGYTF.

Comment on this clone: Different DNA sequences within this sample yield the same CDR3. The rearrangement links TRBV20-1 to TRBJ2-5, with D unresolved. V lost 3 bases and J 2 bases, leaving 4 bases between the germline ends. CDR1 and CDR2 from the germline V gene are DFQATT and SNEGSKA (reference sequence). The CDR3 is 11 amino acids. CDR3: CSASTQETQYF. The CDR3 DNA reads as TGCAGTGCTAGTACTCAAGAGACCCAGTACTTC.

This rearrangement joins TRBV14 to TRBJ2-7, with D perhaps matching TRBD1 (5 bases). CDR3 length equals 15 residues. V was trimmed by 1 base and J by 3 bases, leaving 13 bases between them. The germline V gene encodes CDR1 SGHDN and CDR2 FVKESK. CDR3 loop: CASSQGWQGLYEQYF. The CDR3 DNA follows: TGTGCCAGCAGCCAAGGATGGCAGGGTCTCTACGAGCAGTACTTC.

The chain carries TRBV28 and TRBJ2-7; D gene unclear. The CDR3 runs to 14 residues. Deletions cut 8 bases from V and 5 bases from J, with 19 bases between. From germline, CDR1 is MDHEN and CDR2 SYDVKM. The CDR3 coding sequence is TGTGCCAGCTTAGGTCGGGTTGGAGTCCACGAGCAGTACTTC. It translates to CASLGRVGVHEQYF.

With respect to this clone: This is likely an artifact of a read error, given a far larger clone one base away. The rearrangement joins TRBV6-2 or TRBV6-3 to TRBJ2-1, with 7 bases fitting TRBD2. J was trimmed by 6 bases and V by 8 bases; bases with no gene match: 4. Germline V CDR1 and CDR2: MNHEY, SVGEGT. The CDR3 has 12 amino acids. CDR3 DNA sequence: TGTGCCAGCTGTTGGACTAGCAATGAGCAGTTCTTC. Translated: CASCWTSNEQFF.

The gene calls are TRBV19 and TRBJ1-2, with D possibly TRBD1 on 5 matching bases. Germline V gene data show CDR1 as LNHDA and CDR2 as SQIVND (reference sequence). Trimming took 7 bases from V and 0 from J, leaving 27 bases between them. This CDR3 is built from 19 residues. DNA of the CDR3: TGTGCCAGTACCAGCTCTCCCGGGACTCGCAAAGGGGCTAACTATGGCTACACCTTC. Its translation is CASTSSPGTRKGANYGYTF.

The V gene is TRBV9, the J gene TRBJ2-3, with 10 bases lining up with TRBD2. The CDR3 length is 14 residues. Looked up from germline, CDR1 is SGDLS and CDR2 is YYNGEE. V was pared by 2 bases and J by 5 bases, with 2 bases of the junction left unmatched. The CDR3 is CASSVSSGGDTQYF. CDR3 in DNA: TGTGCCAGCAGCGTCTCTAGCGGGGGAGATACGCAGTATTTT.

CDR3: CASSRRTSGSVSEQFF. The DNA of the CDR3 is TGTGCCAGCAGTCGGCGGACTAGCGGGAGTGTAAGTGAGCAGTTCTTC. The chain employs TRBV6-2 or TRBV6-3 and TRBJ2-1, with 13 bases matching TRBD2. The CDR3 covers 16 residues. CDR1 is MNHEY and CDR2 is SVGEGT in the germline V gene. The trim removed 5 bases at V and 9 bases at J, leaving 10 bases unmatched.

This clone was seen just once. This chain uses TRBV5-5 with TRBJ1-5; 11 bases are a match to TRBD1. The length of the CDR3 is 14 residues. V was pared by 3 bases and J by 7 bases, with 3 bases of the junction left unmatched. Germline lookup yields CDR1 SGHKS and CDR2 YYEKEE (reference sequence). Here the CDR3 DNA reads TGTGCCAGCAGCTGGGGGACAGGGGGACAGCCCCAGCATTTT. It yields the protein CASSWGTGGQPQHF. The whole variable domain, filled in from reference TRBV5-5 and TRBJ1-5, reads DAGVTQSPTHLIKTRGQQVTLRCSPISGHKSVSWYQQVLGQGPQFIFQYYEKEERGRGNFPDRFSARQFPNYSSELNVNALLLGDSALYLCASSWGTGGQPQHFGDGTRLSIL.

The chain couples TRBV28 to TRBJ2-7, with a tentative D call TRBD1 (5 bases). The CDR3 length is 15 residues. V was pared by 1 base and J by 2 bases, with 12 bases between. Germline V gene data show CDR1 as MDHEN and CDR2 as SYDVKM. CDR3 in amino acids: CASSLSGSNTYEQYF. DNA of the CDR3: TGTGCCAGCAGTTTATCAGGGTCAAACACCTACGAGCAGTACTTC.

The chain joins TRBV13 to TRBJ2-3; D possibly corresponds to TRBD2 (6 bases). Germline values: CDR1 PRHDT, CDR2 FYEKMQ (reference sequence). V dropped 4 bases and J dropped 2 bases, with 16 bases sitting between them. This CDR3 has 16 amino acids. CDR3 sequence: CASSSLAEITTDTQYF. Here the CDR3 DNA reads TGTGCCAGCAGCTCCTTAGCGGAAATTACCACAGATACGCAGTATTTT. The whole variable domain, remainder taken from reference TRBV13 and TRBJ2-3, is AAGVIQSPRHLIKEKRETATLKCYPIPRHDTVYWYQQGPGQDPQFLISFYEKMQSDKGSIPDRFSAQQFSDYHSELNMSSLELGDSALYFCASSSLAEITTDTQYFGPGTRLTVL.

This clone appeared once. V gene TRBV6-5 combines with J gene TRBJ2-7; possible D gene TRBD1, 6 bases. CDR1 MNHEY and CDR2 SVGAGI come from the germline V gene. CDR3 length equals 15 residues. V was shortened by 2 bases and J by 5 bases, with 16 bases between the two germline ends. In DNA, the CDR3 is TGTGCCAGCAGTTACACCTTGGGGGCGGGCCACGAGCAGTACTTC. Its protein is CASSYTLGAGHEQYF.

The V and J genes are TRBV7-9 and TRBJ2-7, with a possible D match to TRBD2 (5 bases). Germline assignment: CDR1 SEHNR and CDR2 FQNEAQ (reference sequence). V shed 5 bases and J shed 1 base, with 12 bases lying between them. This CDR3 comprises 14 residues. Here the CDR3 reads CASSLGPGSYEQYF. DNA of the CDR3: TGTGCCAGCAGCCTCGGACCGGGATCCTACGAGCAGTACTTC.

This clone showed up just once. J is TRBJ2-1 and V is TRBV19; TRBD2 matches at 8 bases. CDR1 is LNHDA, CDR2 SQIVND, per germline (reference sequence). The CDR3 has 16 residues. The V segment lost 3 bases and the J segment 6 bases; nucleotides outside the gene matches: 10. The CDR3 DNA reads TGTGCCAGTAGTATTGAGCGGGAGCCGGGAGGCAATGAGCAGTTCTTC. The encoded protein is CASSIEREPGGNEQFF.

On this clone: Other DNA sequences from this sample encode an identical CDR3 as well. The genes are TRBV11-2 and TRBJ2-6; 7 bases line up with TRBD1. J lost 0 bases, V lost 5 bases, and 1 base had no gene match. The CDR3 consists of 15 residues. Germline CDR1 reads SGHAT; CDR2 reads FQNNGV. This CDR3 reads CASSPGGSGANVLTF. As DNA, the CDR3 is TGTGCCAGCAGCCCAGGGGGCTCTGGGGCCAACGTCCTGACTTTC.

The CDR3 is CASSTQGGVQKLFF. As DNA, the CDR3 is TGTGCCAGTAGTACACAGGGAGGGGTGCAAAAACTGTTTTTT. The chain joins TRBV19 to TRBJ1-4; tentative D call: TRBD1 (6 bases). The CDR3 extends over 14 amino acids. Germline CDR1 reads LNHDA; CDR2 reads SQIVND (reference sequence). V lost 4 bases to trimming and J lost 9 bases, with 15 bases between them.

The J gene is TRBJ2-7, the V gene TRBV19; D is perhaps TRBD2 (7 bases). Deletions cut 10 bases from V and 4 bases from J, with 17 bases between. Germline CDR1 and CDR2: LNHDA and SQIVND (reference sequence). The CDR3 runs 13 residues. The CDR3 nucleotides read TGTGCCACCCGTTCGGGGGGCGCGTACGAGCAGTACTTC. Translating gives CATRSGGAYEQYF.

The V gene is TRBV15, the J gene TRBJ2-5; D gene uncertain. V gave up 0 bases and J gave up 4 bases, with 24 bases separating them. The CDR3 sequence is 19 residues long. From germline, CDR1 is LNHNV and CDR2 YYDKDF (reference sequence). The CDR3 loop reads CATSRDLPFGSRSAETQYF. DNA of the CDR3: TGTGCCACCAGCAGAGATCTGCCTTTTGGGTCTAGAAGTGCAGAGACCCAGTACTTC.

The chain carries TRBV13 and TRBJ2-7; D may be TRBD1 (6 bases). Germline CDR1 is PRHDT and CDR2 is FYEKMQ (reference sequence). V lost 3 bases and J 3 bases, leaving 15 bases between the germline ends. The CDR3 covers 15 residues. CDR3 sequence (DNA): TGTGCCAGCAGCTTGAGTGGGGGCCGAAACTACGAGCAGTACTTC. This translates into CASSLSGGRNYEQYF.